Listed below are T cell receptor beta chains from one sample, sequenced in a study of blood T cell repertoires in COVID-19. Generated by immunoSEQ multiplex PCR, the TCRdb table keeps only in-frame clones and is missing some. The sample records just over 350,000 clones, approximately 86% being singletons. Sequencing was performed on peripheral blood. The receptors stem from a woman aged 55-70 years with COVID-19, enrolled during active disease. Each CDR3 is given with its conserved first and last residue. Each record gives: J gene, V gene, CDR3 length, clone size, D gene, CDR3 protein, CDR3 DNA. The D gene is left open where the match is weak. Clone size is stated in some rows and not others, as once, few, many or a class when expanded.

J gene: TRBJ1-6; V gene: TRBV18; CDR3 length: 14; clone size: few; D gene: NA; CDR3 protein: CASSPRIDNSPLHF; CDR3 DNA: TGTGCCAGCTCACCGAGGATAGATAATTCACCCCTCCACTTT
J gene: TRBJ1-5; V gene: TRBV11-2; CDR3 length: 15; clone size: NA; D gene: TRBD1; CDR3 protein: CASSLGDSSNQPQHF; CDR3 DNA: TGTGCCAGCAGCTTAGGGGACAGTAGCAATCAGCCCCAGCATTTT
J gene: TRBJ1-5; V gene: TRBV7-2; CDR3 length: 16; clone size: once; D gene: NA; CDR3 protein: CASSPGRGQGYQPQHF; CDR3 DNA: TGTGCCAGCAGCCCAGGAAGGGGCCAGGGTTATCAGCCCCAGCATTTT
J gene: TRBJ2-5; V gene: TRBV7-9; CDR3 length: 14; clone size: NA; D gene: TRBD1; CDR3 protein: CASSSTQGLETQYF; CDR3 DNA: TGTGCCAGCAGCTCGACACAGGGGCTAGAGACCCAGTACTTC
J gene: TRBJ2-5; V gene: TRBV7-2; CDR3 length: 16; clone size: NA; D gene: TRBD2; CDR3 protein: CASSLFGGTSGKTQYF; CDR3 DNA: TGTGCCAGCAGCTTATTCGGAGGGACTAGCGGGAAAACCCAGTACTTC
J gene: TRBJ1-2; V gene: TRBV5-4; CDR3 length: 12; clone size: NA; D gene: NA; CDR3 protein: CASSPAGYGYTF; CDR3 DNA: TGTGCCAGCAGCCCCGCCGGCTATGGCTACACCTTC
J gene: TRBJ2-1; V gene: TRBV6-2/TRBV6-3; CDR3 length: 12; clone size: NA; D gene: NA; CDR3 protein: CASSGTYNEQFF; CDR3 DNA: TGTGCCAGCAGTGGGACTTACAATGAGCAGTTCTTC
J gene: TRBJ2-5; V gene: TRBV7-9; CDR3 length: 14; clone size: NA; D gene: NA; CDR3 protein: CAVEDIRGRTTQYF; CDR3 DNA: TGTGCGGTAGAGGACATCAGAGGAAGGACGACCCAGTACTTC
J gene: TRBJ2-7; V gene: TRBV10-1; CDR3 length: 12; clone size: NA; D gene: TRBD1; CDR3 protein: CASIKDRIEQYF; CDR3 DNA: TGCGCCAGCATCAAGGACAGGATCGAGCAGTACTTC
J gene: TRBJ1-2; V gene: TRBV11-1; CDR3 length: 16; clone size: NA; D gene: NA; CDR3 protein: CASSSQQGLGNYGYTF; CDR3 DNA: TGTGCCAGCAGCTCTCAACAGGGATTGGGAAACTATGGCTACACCTTC
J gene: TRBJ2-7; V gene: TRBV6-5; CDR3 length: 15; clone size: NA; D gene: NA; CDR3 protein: CASSYSSVGIYEQYF; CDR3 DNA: TGTGCCAGCAGTTACTCGAGCGTCGGAATCTACGAGCAGTACTTC
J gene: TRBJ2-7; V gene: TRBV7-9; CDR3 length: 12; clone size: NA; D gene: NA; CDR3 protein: CASQGRGTEQYF; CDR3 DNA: TGTGCCAGCCAGGGCCGGGGGACCGAGCAGTACTTC
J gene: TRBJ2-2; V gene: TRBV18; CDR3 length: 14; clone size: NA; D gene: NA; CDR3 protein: CASSPGQNTGELFF; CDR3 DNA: TGTGCCAGCTCACCCGGACAAAACACCGGGGAGCTGTTTTTT
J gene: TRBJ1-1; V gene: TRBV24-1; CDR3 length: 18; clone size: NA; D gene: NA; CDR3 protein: CATIEGWRRHHSNTEAFF; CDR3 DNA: TGTGCCACCATAGAGGGATGGAGGCGACACCATTCGAACACTGAAGCTTTCTTT
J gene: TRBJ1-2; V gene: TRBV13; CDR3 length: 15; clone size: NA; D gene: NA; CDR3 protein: CASSSTVGVYYGYTF; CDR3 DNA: TGTGCCAGCAGCTCTACGGTCGGTGTGTACTATGGCTACACCTTC
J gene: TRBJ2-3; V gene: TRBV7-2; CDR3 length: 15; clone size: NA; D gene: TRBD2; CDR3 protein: CASSFAGDYTDTQYF; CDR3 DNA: TGTGCCAGCAGCTTTGCGGGGGACTACACAGATACGCAGTATTTT
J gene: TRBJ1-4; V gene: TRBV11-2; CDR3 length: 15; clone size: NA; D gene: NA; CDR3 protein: CASSLELTWGEKLFF; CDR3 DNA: TGTGCCAGCAGCTTAGAATTGACGTGGGGCGAAAAACTGTTTTTT
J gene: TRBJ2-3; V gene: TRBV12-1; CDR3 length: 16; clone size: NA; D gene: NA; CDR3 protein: CASSPPIAGRTDTQYF; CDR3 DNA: TGTGCCAGCAGCCCGCCTATAGCGGGGCGCACAGATACGCAGTATTTT
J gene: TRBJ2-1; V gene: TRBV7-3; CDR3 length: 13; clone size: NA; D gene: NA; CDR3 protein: CASSPMPQGEQFF; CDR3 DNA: TGTGCCAGCAGCCCAATGCCCCAGGGTGAGCAGTTCTTC
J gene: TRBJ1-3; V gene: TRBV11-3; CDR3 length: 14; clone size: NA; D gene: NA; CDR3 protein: CASSLTAAGNTIYF; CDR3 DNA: TGTGCCAGCAGCCTGACGGCGGCTGGAAACACCATATATTTT
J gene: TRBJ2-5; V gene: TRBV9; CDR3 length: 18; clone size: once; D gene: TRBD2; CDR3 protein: CASSGGTSGGAQAETQYF; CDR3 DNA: TGTGCCAGCAGCGGTGGGACTAGCGGGGGGGCCCAGGCAGAGACCCAGTACTTC
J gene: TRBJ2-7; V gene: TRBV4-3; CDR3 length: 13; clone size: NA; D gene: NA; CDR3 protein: CASSQEMGSTQYF; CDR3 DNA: TGCGCCAGCAGCCAAGAGATGGGGAGCACGCAGTACTTC
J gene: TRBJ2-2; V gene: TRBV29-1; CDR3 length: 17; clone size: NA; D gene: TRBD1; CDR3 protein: CSVAARDRGYTSGELFF; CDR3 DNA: TGCAGCGTTGCCGCTAGGGACAGGGGATATACCTCCGGGGAGCTGTTTTTT
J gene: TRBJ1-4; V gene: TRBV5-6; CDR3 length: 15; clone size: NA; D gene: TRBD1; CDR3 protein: CASSFLWDSNEKLFF; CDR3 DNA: TGTGCCAGCAGCTTCTTGTGGGACAGTAATGAAAAACTGTTTTTT
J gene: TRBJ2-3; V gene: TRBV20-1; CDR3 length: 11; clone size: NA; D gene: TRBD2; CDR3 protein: CSARAGGTQYF; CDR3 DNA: TGCAGTGCTAGGGCGGGAGGTACGCAGTATTTT
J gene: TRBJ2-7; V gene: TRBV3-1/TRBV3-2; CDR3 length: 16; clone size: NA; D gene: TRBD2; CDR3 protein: CASSQAGGLRLYEQYF; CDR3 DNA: TGTGCCAGCAGCCAAGCGGGGGGACTACGACTCTACGAGCAGTACTTC
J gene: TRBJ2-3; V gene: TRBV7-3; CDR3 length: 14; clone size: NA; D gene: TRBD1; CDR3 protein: CASSPQQGMNTQYF; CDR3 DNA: TGTGCCAGCAGCCCGCAACAGGGGATGAATACGCAGTATTTT
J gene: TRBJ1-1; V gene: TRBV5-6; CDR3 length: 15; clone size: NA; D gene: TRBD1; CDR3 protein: CASSLEGQGNTEAFF; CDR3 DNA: TGTGCCAGCAGCTTGGAGGGACAGGGCAACACTGAAGCTTTCTTT
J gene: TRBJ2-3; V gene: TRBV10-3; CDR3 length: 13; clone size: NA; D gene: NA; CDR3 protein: CAVRQARTDTQYF; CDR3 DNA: TGTGCCGTCCGACAGGCTCGCACAGATACGCAGTATTTT
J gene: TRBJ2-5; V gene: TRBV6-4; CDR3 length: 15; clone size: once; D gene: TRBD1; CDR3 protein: CASILQGAEEETQYF; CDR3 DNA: TGTGCCAGCATTTTACAGGGGGCAGAGGAAGAGACCCAGTACTTC
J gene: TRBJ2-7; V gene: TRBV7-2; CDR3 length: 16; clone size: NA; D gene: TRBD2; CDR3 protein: CASSPVASGGADEQYF; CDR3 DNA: TGTGCCAGCAGCCCAGTTGCTAGCGGGGGGGCGGACGAGCAGTACTTC
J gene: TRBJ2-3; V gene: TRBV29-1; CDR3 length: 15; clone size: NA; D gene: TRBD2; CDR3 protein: CSSGLAGGKADTQYF; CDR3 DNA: TGCAGCTCCGGACTAGCGGGGGGGAAGGCAGATACGCAGTATTTT
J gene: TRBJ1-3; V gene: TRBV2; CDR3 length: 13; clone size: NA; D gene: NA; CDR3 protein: CASSEYSGNTIYF; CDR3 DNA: TGTGCCAGCAGTGAGTACTCTGGAAACACCATATATTTT
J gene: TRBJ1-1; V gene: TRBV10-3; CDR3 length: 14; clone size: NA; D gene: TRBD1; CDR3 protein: CAISERQGTPEAFF; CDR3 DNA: TGTGCCATCAGTGAAAGACAGGGTACCCCTGAAGCTTTCTTT
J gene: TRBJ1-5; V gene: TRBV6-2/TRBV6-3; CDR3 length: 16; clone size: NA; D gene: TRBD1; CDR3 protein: CASSYSGTGGSQPQHF; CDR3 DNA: TGTGCCAGCAGTTACTCTGGGACAGGGGGGTCCCAGCCCCAGCATTTT
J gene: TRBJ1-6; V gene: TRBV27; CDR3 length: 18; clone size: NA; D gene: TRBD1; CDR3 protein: CASSFYSRGLSYNSPLHF; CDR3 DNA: TGTGCCAGCAGTTTCTACTCGAGGGGGCTCTCCTATAATTCACCCCTCCACTTT
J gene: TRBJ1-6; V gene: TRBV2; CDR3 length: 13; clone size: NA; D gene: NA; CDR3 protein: CASSPTAPPPLHF; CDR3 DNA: TGTGCCAGCAGTCCCACAGCCCCGCCACCCCTCCACTTT
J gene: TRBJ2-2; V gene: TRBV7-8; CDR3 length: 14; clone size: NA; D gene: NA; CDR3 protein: CASSWGRNTGELFF; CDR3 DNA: TGTGCCAGCAGCTGGGGGCGGAACACCGGGGAGCTGTTTTTT
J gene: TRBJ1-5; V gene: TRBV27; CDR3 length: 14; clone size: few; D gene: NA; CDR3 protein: CASILDPGPKPQHF; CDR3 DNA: TGTGCCAGCATTTTAGATCCAGGCCCCAAGCCCCAGCATTTT
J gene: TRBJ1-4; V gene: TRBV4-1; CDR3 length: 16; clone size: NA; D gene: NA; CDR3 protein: CASSQSPVATNEKLFF; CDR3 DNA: TGCGCCAGCAGCCAGTCCCCAGTTGCAACTAATGAAAAACTGTTTTTT
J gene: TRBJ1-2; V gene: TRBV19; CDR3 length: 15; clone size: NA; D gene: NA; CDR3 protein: CASSIDLTGENGYTF; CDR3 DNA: TGTGCCAGTAGTATAGATCTAACTGGGGAGAATGGCTACACCTTC
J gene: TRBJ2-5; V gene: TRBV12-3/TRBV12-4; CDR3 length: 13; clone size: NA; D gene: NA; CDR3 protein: CASSLRDLETQYF; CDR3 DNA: TGTGCCAGCAGCCTAAGGGACTTAGAGACCCAGTACTTC
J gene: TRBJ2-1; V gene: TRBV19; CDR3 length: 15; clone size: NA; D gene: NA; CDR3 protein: CASSIYSISYNEQFF; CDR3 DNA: TGTGCCAGTAGTATATACAGTATCTCCTACAATGAGCAGTTCTTC
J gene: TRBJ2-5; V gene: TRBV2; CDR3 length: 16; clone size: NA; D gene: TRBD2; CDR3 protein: CASSEALAGVLGTQYF; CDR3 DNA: TGTGCCAGCAGTGAAGCTCTAGCGGGGGTACTGGGGACCCAGTACTTC
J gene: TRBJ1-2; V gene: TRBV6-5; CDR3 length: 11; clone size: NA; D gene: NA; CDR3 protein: CASSLKGVDTF; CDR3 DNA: TGTGCCAGCAGTTTGAAGGGGGTAGACACCTTC
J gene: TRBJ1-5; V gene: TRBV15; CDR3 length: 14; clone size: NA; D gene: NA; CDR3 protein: CATSRDRAAGPQHF; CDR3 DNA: TGTGCCACCAGCAGAGATCGGGCTGCGGGGCCCCAGCATTTT
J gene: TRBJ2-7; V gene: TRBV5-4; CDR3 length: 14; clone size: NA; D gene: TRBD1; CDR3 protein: CASSVRDSIYEQYF; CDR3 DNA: TGTGCCAGCAGCGTCCGGGACAGCATCTACGAGCAGTACTTC
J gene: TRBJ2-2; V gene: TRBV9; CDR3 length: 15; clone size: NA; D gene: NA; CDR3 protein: CASSAGTHRTGELFF; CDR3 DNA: TGTGCCAGCAGCGCCGGGACTCACAGAACCGGGGAGCTGTTTTTT
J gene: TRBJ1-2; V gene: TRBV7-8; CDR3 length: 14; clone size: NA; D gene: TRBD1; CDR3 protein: CASSIDRVGDGYTF; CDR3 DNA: TGTGCCAGCAGCATAGACAGGGTCGGAGATGGCTACACCTTC
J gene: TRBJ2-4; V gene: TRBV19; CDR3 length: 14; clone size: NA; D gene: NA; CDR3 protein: CASSRDFAKNIQYF; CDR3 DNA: TGTGCCAGCTCCAGGGACTTTGCCAAAAACATTCAGTACTTC
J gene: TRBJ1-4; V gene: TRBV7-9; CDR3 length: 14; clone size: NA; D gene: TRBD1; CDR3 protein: CASTSGTGDEKLFF; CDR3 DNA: TGTGCCAGCACCTCCGGGACAGGGGACGAAAAACTGTTTTTT
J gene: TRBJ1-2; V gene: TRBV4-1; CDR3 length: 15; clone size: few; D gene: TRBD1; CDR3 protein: CASSQPQGDFYGYTF; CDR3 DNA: TGCGCCAGCAGCCAACCACAGGGGGATTTCTATGGCTACACCTTC
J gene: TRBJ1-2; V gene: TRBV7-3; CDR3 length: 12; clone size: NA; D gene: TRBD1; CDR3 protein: CASSSGTGGYTF; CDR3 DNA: TGTGCCAGCAGCTCCGGGACAGGTGGCTACACCTTC
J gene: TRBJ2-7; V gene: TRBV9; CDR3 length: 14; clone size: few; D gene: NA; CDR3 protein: CASSVGGTTYEQYF; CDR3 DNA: TGTGCCAGCAGCGTAGGAGGGACAACCTACGAGCAGTACTTC
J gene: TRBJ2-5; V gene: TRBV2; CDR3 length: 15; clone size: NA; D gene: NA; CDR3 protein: CASSRETGEGETQYF; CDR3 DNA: TGTGCCAGCAGTAGAGAGACAGGGGAGGGAGAGACCCAGTACTTC
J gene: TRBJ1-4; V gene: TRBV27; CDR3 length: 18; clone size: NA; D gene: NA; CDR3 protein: CASTPTGGIFATNEKLFF; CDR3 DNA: TGTGCCAGCACCCCTACGGGGGGGATCTTTGCAACTAATGAAAAACTGTTTTTT
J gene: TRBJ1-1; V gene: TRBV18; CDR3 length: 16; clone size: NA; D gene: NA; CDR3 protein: CASSLSTLSAGTEAFF; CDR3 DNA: TGTGCCAGCTCATTATCCACCCTTTCGGCGGGCACTGAAGCTTTCTTT
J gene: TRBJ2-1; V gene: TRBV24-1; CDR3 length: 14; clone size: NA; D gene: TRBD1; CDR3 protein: CATSDRGQGNEQFF; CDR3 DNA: TGTGCCACCAGTGATCGGGGACAGGGGAATGAGCAGTTCTTC